This section outlines one T cell receptor (beta chain) sequence together with its context. This clone's antigen is unknown. There are no base qualities to consult, and no much larger clone falls within one base. The data were obtained in a study of early T cells in non-severe SARS-CoV-2 infection (dated by TCRdb to about 2021). About the investigation overall: Because TCR sequencing relied on bulk RNA taken from unsorted whole blood, pairing of alpha and beta chains was not possible. General conclusions and limits of the study: Matching against VDJdb was skewed toward anti-spike CD8 responses, likely underestimated virus-specific expansions, and missed private and CD4 specificities.

Set within a cohort of healthcare workers in London, UK, this nested case-control study involved weekly PCR testing of nasopharyngeal swabs along with blood sampling. Between 23 and 31 March 2020, the week of the UK lockdown, healthcare workers were enrolled and then followed up weekly for as long as 16 weeks. The receptor library was made with 5' RACE. Instrument on record: NextSeq 500. Unique molecular identifiers were attached to individual cDNA molecules in the TCR library protocol so that sequencing error and PCR bias could be corrected. Sequencing covered both TCR alpha and beta chains, and within each sample the abundances of alpha and beta sequences were tightly co-correlated. The authors processed their data as follows. Decombinator V4 was used to perform V gene, J gene and CDR3 annotation of TCR sequences. Expanded TCRs were defined as changing significantly between any two time points under a Poisson model with p below 0.0001. TCR abundances were normalised to the total number of TCRs sequenced per sample and expressed as counts per million. MAIT TCRs were defined by TRAV1-2 paired with TRAJ12, TRAJ20 or TRAJ33, and iNKT TCRs by TRAV10 paired with TRAJ18. VDJdb, accessed 1 November 2021, was searched for CMV, EBV and SARS-CoV-2 annotated TCRs, excluding TCRs annotated for multiple antigens. Through fastp at Q25 and MiXCR, TCRdb rebuilt clones from the public reads, retaining in-frame beta chains. Every entry covers one CDR3 protein and lists the most common genes and DNA from its rows. TCRdb, not the original authors, processed these V and J calls. In all, the sample holds 100,000 to 130,000 distinct CDR3 sequences, and 9% to 14% of those were seen once. The ten most abundant clones make up around 3% of the sample.

The germline V gene (reference sequence) sets CDR1 to MNHEY and CDR2 to SMNVEV. V lost 3 bases and J lost 9 bases; the stretch between them is 15 bases long. The CDR3 runs 13 residues from the cysteine to the phenylalanine. Just the 39-base CDR3 DNA is kept, in frame starting at base 1. The material sequenced was whole blood. The receptor was isolated from an adult who was a healthcare worker with PCR-confirmed SARS-CoV-2 infection or an uninfected control (not recorded which). Recombination linked TRBV27 to TRBJ2-7, with TRBD1 tentatively as D gene (6 bases match). The sequenced DNA: TGTGCCAGCAGTTTGGCCCCTCCGACAGGGCAGTACTTC. Protein translation: CASSLAPPTGQYF.